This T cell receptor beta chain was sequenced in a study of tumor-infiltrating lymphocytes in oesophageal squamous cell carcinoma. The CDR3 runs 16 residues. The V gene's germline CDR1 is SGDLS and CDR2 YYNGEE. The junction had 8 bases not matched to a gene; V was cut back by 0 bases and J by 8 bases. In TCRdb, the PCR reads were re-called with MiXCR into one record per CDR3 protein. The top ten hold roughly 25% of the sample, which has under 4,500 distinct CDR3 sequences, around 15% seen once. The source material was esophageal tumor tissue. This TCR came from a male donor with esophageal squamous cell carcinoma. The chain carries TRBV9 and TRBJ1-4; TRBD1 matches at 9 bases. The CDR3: CASSVAVRTGEEKLFF. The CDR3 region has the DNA TGTGCCAGCAGCGTAGCTGTCAGGACAGGGGAAGAAAAACTGTTTTTT. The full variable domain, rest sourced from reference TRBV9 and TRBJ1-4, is DSGVTQTPKHLITATGQRVTLRCSPRSGDLSVYWYQQSLDQGLQFLIQYYNGEERAKGNILERFSAQQFPDLHSELNLSSLELGDSALYFCASSVAVRTGEEKLFFGSGTQLSVL.